A selection of T cell receptor beta chains follows, all from one sample in a study of T-cell memory formation after mild COVID-19. TCRdb passed the 5' RACE reads through MiXCR, listing each CDR3 protein once. The data show 100,000 to 130,000 distinct CDR3 sequences, roughly a sixth seen once. Specimen: PBMCs or a T cell subset sorted from them (not recorded which). The receptors were gathered from a man aged 18 to 29 who had mild COVID-19 (a few samples of this study predate the infection). Cell type and time point are not known. Both conserved end residues are part of each CDR3. The order of the fields is D gene, V gene, clone size, CDR3 length, J gene, CDR3 protein, CDR3 DNA. D genes are given only for firm matches. Clone size appears in some rows only: once, few, many, or a class for an expanded clone.

d_call: .
v_call: TRBV4-1
clone_size: .
cdr3_length: 14
j_call: TRBJ2-1
cdr3_aa: CASSQGTFYNEQFF
cdr3_nt: TGCGCCAGCAGCCAGGGGACGTTCTACAATGAGCAGTTCTTC

d_call: TRBD1
v_call: TRBV11-2
clone_size: .
cdr3_length: 15
j_call: TRBJ1-2
cdr3_aa: CASSRLTGINYGYTF
cdr3_nt: TGTGCCAGCAGCCGACTGACAGGGATTAACTATGGCTACACCTTC

d_call: .
v_call: TRBV7-9
clone_size: .
cdr3_length: 13
j_call: TRBJ2-7
cdr3_aa: CASSFRVAYEQYF
cdr3_nt: TGTGCCAGCAGCTTCAGGGTCGCCTACGAGCAGTACTTC

d_call: .
v_call: TRBV6-5
clone_size: few
cdr3_length: 16
j_call: TRBJ2-1
cdr3_aa: CASSYSGGVTYNEQFF
cdr3_nt: TGTGCCAGCAGTTACTCGGGCGGGGTAACCTACAATGAGCAGTTCTTC

d_call: TRBD1
v_call: TRBV6-2/TRBV6-3
clone_size: many
cdr3_length: 12
j_call: TRBJ2-5
cdr3_aa: CASRDRGETQYF
cdr3_nt: TGTGCCAGCAGGGACAGGGGAGAGACCCAGTACTTC

d_call: .
v_call: TRBV7-2
clone_size: few
cdr3_length: 16
j_call: TRBJ2-3
cdr3_aa: CASSLFKSLGQDTQYF
cdr3_nt: TGTGCCAGCAGCTTATTTAAGTCTTTAGGTCAGGATACGCAGTATTTT

d_call: .
v_call: TRBV15
clone_size: .
cdr3_length: 12
j_call: TRBJ2-1
cdr3_aa: CATSRPNNEQFF
cdr3_nt: TGTGCCACCAGCAGACCTAACAATGAGCAGTTCTTC

d_call: TRBD2
v_call: TRBV2
clone_size: once
cdr3_length: 16
j_call: TRBJ2-3
cdr3_aa: CASSPALAGRTDTQYF
cdr3_nt: TGTGCCAGCAGTCCTGCACTAGCGGGACGCACAGATACGCAGTATTTT

d_call: .
v_call: TRBV7-2
clone_size: .
cdr3_length: 14
j_call: TRBJ1-1
cdr3_aa: CASSPGGASTEAFF
cdr3_nt: TGTGCCAGCAGCCCCGGCGGGGCCAGCACTGAAGCTTTCTTT

d_call: TRBD2
v_call: TRBV19
clone_size: .
cdr3_length: 15
j_call: TRBJ2-3
cdr3_aa: CASSPSSGAGDTQYF
cdr3_nt: TGTGCCAGTAGCCCTTCTAGCGGGGCGGGAGATACGCAGTATTTT

d_call: .
v_call: TRBV18
clone_size: .
cdr3_length: 13
j_call: TRBJ2-5
cdr3_aa: CASSPRQQETQYF
cdr3_nt: TGTGCCAGCTCACCGCGGCAACAAGAGACCCAGTACTTC

d_call: TRBD1
v_call: TRBV7-3
clone_size: few
cdr3_length: 14
j_call: TRBJ2-5
cdr3_aa: CASSFSGQGKTQYF
cdr3_nt: TGTGCCAGCAGCTTCTCTGGACAGGGAAAGACCCAGTACTTC

d_call: TRBD1
v_call: TRBV4-1
clone_size: .
cdr3_length: 16
j_call: TRBJ2-3
cdr3_aa: CASSQGDKGGPDTQYF
cdr3_nt: TGCGCCAGCAGCCAAGGGGACAAAGGGGGCCCAGATACGCAGTATTTT

d_call: TRBD1
v_call: TRBV7-9
clone_size: few
cdr3_length: 16
j_call: TRBJ1-5
cdr3_aa: CASSLAGGDRNQPQHF
cdr3_nt: TGTGCCAGCAGCTTAGCGGGCGGGGACAGAAATCAGCCCCAGCATTTT

d_call: .
v_call: TRBV3-1
clone_size: .
cdr3_length: 14
j_call: TRBJ1-4
cdr3_aa: CASSPPDGVGKLFF
cdr3_nt: TGTGCCAGCAGCCCCCCCGACGGGGTAGGAAAACTGTTTTTT

d_call: .
v_call: TRBV20-1
clone_size: few
cdr3_length: 12
j_call: TRBJ1-5
cdr3_aa: CSVRHGNQPQHF
cdr3_nt: TGCAGTGTCAGGCATGGCAATCAGCCCCAGCATTTT

d_call: .
v_call: TRBV18
clone_size: .
cdr3_length: 16
j_call: TRBJ1-1
cdr3_aa: CASSPAIGGGNTEAFF
cdr3_nt: TGTGCCAGCTCACCAGCTATCGGGGGGGGGAACACTGAAGCTTTCTTT

d_call: .
v_call: TRBV19
clone_size: few
cdr3_length: 14
j_call: TRBJ2-1
cdr3_aa: CASSIGERVNEQFF
cdr3_nt: TGTGCCAGTAGTATAGGGGAGCGGGTCAATGAGCAGTTCTTC

d_call: .
v_call: TRBV6-6
clone_size: .
cdr3_length: 16
j_call: TRBJ2-3
cdr3_aa: CASRRRWGRGTDTQYF
cdr3_nt: TGTGCCAGCAGACGACGGTGGGGCAGGGGAACAGATACGCAGTATTTT

d_call: .
v_call: TRBV18
clone_size: few
cdr3_length: 13
j_call: TRBJ2-7
cdr3_aa: CASSSGPSYEQYF
cdr3_nt: TGTGCCAGCTCATCAGGACCCTCCTACGAGCAGTACTTC

d_call: .
v_call: TRBV4-2
clone_size: few
cdr3_length: 14
j_call: TRBJ1-5
cdr3_aa: CASSQESEYQPQHF
cdr3_nt: TGTGCCAGCAGCCAAGAGTCTGAGTATCAGCCCCAGCATTTT

d_call: .
v_call: TRBV27
clone_size: few
cdr3_length: 13
j_call: TRBJ1-5
cdr3_aa: CASSSRWDQPQHF
cdr3_nt: TGTGCCAGCAGTTCCCGGTGGGACCAGCCCCAGCATTTT

d_call: TRBD1
v_call: TRBV7-9
clone_size: .
cdr3_length: 15
j_call: TRBJ2-2
cdr3_aa: CASSIPGQPTGELFF
cdr3_nt: TGTGCCAGCAGCATCCCGGGACAGCCCACCGGGGAGCTGTTTTTT

d_call: TRBD2
v_call: TRBV7-2
clone_size: .
cdr3_length: 17
j_call: TRBJ2-1
cdr3_aa: CASSLGSRLAPDNEQFF
cdr3_nt: TGTGCCAGCAGCTTAGGATCGCGACTAGCCCCCGACAATGAGCAGTTCTTC